Listed here are 21 T cell receptor beta chains from one sample, sequenced in a study of blood T cell repertoires in COVID-19. Clones were sequenced by immunoSEQ multiplex PCR, and TCRdb holds only the in-frame ones, with some missing. Among about 280,000 clones listed, 75% to 90% were seen once. Sequences were obtained from PBMCs or T cells enriched from blood (not recorded which). These receptor sequences come from a woman aged 45-65 years who had recovered from COVID-19.

CDR3: CASSRGTSDLSYNEQFF. For the CDR3, the DNA is TGTGCCAGCAGCCGGGGGACTAGCGACCTCTCCTACAATGAGCAGTTCTTC. The chain carries TRBV7-8 and TRBJ2-1; 10 bases are shared with TRBD2. J was trimmed by 0 bases and V by 5 bases; bases with no gene match: 7. The length of the CDR3 is 17 residues. The germline V gene has CDR1 SGHVS and CDR2 FQNEAQ.

This clone showed up just once. This rearrangement joins TRBV23-1 to TRBJ2-7; 7 nucleotides agree with TRBD1. TRBV23-1 is labeled an ORF, and its function is uncertain. The junction had 10 bases not matched to a gene; V was cut back by 4 bases and J by 4 bases. This CDR3 is 15 amino acids long. CDR3 sequence (DNA): TGCGCCAGCAGTCGACCGGGACAGATTTTTTACGAGCAGTACTTC. Its translation: CASSRPGQIFYEQYF.

The chain uses TRBV2 and TRBJ1-2, with D perhaps TRBD1 (6 bases). CDR3 length: 12 residues. Germline CDR1 and CDR2: SNHLY and FYNNEI. Trimming took off 7 bases at V and 7 bases at J, with 13 bases between the two ends. This CDR3 is CASIPDRLGYTF. In DNA, the CDR3 is TGTGCCAGCATTCCCGACAGGCTTGGCTACACCTTC. The entire variable domain, with the rest obtained from reference TRBV2 and TRBJ1-2, is as follows: EPEVTQTPSHQVTQMGQEVILRCVPISNHLYFYWYRQILGQKVEFLVSFYNNEISEKSEIFDDQFSVERPDGSNFTLKIRSTKLEDSAMYFCASIPDRLGYTFGSGTRLTVV.

This clone was detected once. The CDR3 here is CASSLTGSYNEQFF. The CDR3 DNA sequence: TGTGCCAGCAGTTTAACAGGCTCCTACAATGAGCAGTTCTTC. This chain uses TRBV27 with TRBJ2-1, with D possibly TRBD1 on 5 matching bases. The CDR3 runs to 14 residues. CDR1 is MNHEY and CDR2 is SMNVEV in the germline V gene (reference sequence). V lost 2 bases to trimming and J lost 0 bases, with 5 bases between them.

The rearrangement joins TRBV5-6 to TRBJ1-6; no definite D call. Per germline, CDR1 SGHDT and CDR2 YYEEEE. Trimming stripped 0 bases from V and 5 bases from J, with 12 bases between. This CDR3 has 16 amino acids. Here the CDR3 reads CASSLGPPANNSPLHF. The CDR3 coding sequence is TGTGCCAGCAGCTTGGGTCCCCCCGCTAATAATTCACCCCTCCACTTT.

This clone was counted a few times. The V gene is TRBV5-1, the J gene TRBJ1-1; no clear D gene. Germline CDR1 is SGHRS and CDR2 is YFSETQ. Trimming left V 0 bases short and J 1 base short, with 7 bases between. The length of the CDR3 is 14 residues. CDR3 sequence reads: CASSLVQPNTEAFF. DNA for the CDR3: TGCGCCAGCAGCTTGGTACAGCCGAACACTGAAGCTTTCTTT. The whole variable domain, remainder taken from reference TRBV5-1 and TRBJ1-1, is KAGVTQTPRYLIKTRGQQVTLSCSPISGHRSVSWYQQTPGQGLQFLFEYFSETQRNKGNFPGRFSGRQFSNSRSEMNVSTLELGDSALYLCASSLVQPNTEAFFGQGTRLTVV.

The rearrangement uses TRBV7-9 and TRBJ1-3; D uncertain. This CDR3 is built from 17 residues. The V and J ends lost 6 bases and 0 bases respectively, with 18 bases between them. Germline-derived CDR1 and CDR2 are SEHNR and FQNEAQ (reference sequence). The CDR3 DNA reads TGTGCCAGCAGACCTAATGACGTAGCCCTCTCTGGAAACACCATATATTTT. It yields the protein CASRPNDVALSGNTIYF.

This chain connects TRBV5-1 to TRBJ2-1; no firm D call. Trimming stripped 3 bases from V and 10 bases from J, with 14 bases between. This CDR3 has 13 amino acids. Germline CDR1 is SGHRS and CDR2 is YFSETQ. In DNA, the CDR3 is TGCGCCAGCAGCTCCCAGGCCAACGTGGAGCAGTTCTTC. Its translation: CASSSQANVEQFF.

This chain connects TRBV6-1 to TRBJ1-1; weak D call: TRBD1 (5 bases). Per the germline V gene, CDR1 is MNHNS and CDR2 is SASEGT. V lost 7 bases to trimming and J lost 5 bases, with 17 bases between them. The CDR3 sequence is 14 residues long. The CDR3 reads CASTGIGGGTEAFF. The CDR3 DNA is TGTGCCAGCACGGGGATCGGCGGGGGGACTGAAGCTTTCTTT.

CDR3 residues: CAISEPPGGTSGFNEQFF. The CDR3, as DNA: TGTGCCATCAGTGAACCCCCGGGCGGGACTAGCGGGTTCAATGAGCAGTTCTTC. This chain joins TRBV10-3 and TRBJ2-1; 12 positions agree with TRBD2. V dropped 3 bases and J dropped 6; count of bases not matched to a gene: 12. Germline lookup yields CDR1 ENHRY and CDR2 SYGVKD. The CDR3 is 18 amino acids.

The chain carries TRBV6-6 and TRBJ1-5, with TRBD1 matching over 9 bases. CDR1 and CDR2 from the germline V gene are MNHNY and SVGAGI (reference sequence). With 4 bases clipped from V and 4 bases from J, the junction kept 8 bases outside the gene matches. The CDR3 runs to 16 residues. The CDR3 spells CASSSRGGQGNQPQHF. CDR3 in DNA: TGTGCCAGCAGTTCCCGGGGCGGACAGGGGAATCAGCCCCAGCATTTT.

This clone was observed a few times. The junction departs from the called germline gene at one end, perhaps through a read error. The chain joins TRBV18 to TRBJ1-1; 7 positions agree with TRBD1. Germline-derived CDR1 and CDR2 are KGHSH and LQKENI. CDR3 size: 14 residues. The CDR3 bases are TGTGCCAGCTCCACAAAAGGGGGCGACACTCAAGCTTTCTTT. Its translation is CASSTKGGDTQAFF.

The chain joins TRBV4-1 to TRBJ1-1, with 7 bases fitting TRBD1. Germline V gene sequence: CDR1 MGHRA, CDR2 YSYEKL. The CDR3 runs to 15 residues. Trimming took 4 bases from V and 3 from J; bases not matched to a gene: 8. CDR3 in DNA: TGCGCCAGCAGCCCTACGACAGGGCGACACACTGAAGCTTTCTTT. Its protein is CASSPTTGRHTEAFF.

The gene calls are TRBV21-1 and TRBJ2-7; the table's TRBD2 call for D was not verified on the DNA. TRBV21-1 is reported as a pseudogene. The CDR3 sequence is 18 residues long. For the CDR3, the DNA is TGTGCCAGCAGCGGGGCTAGCGGGAGGCCCTTTCTCGACTACGAGCAGTACTTC. Translated, it gives CASSGASGRPFLDYEQYF.

This chain joins TRBV30 and TRBJ1-2, with 8 positions matching TRBD1. This CDR3 comprises 15 residues. The germline V gene has CDR1 GTSNPN and CDR2 SVGIG (reference sequence). The junction had 8 bases not matched to a gene; V was cut back by 2 bases and J by 3 bases. The CDR3 DNA reads as TGTGCCTGGAGTTGGGGGGGGACAGGAGACTATGGCTACACCTTC. Residues: CAWSWGGTGDYGYTF. Variable domain in full (rest from reference TRBV30 and TRBJ1-2): SQTIHQWPATLVQPVGSPLSLECTVEGTSNPNLYWYRQAAGRGLQLLFYSVGIGQISSEVPQNLSASRPQDRQFILSSKKLLLSDSGFYLCAWSWGGTGDYGYTFGSGTRLTVV.

The CDR3 DNA reads as TGTGCCAGCAGTTCACGAGACAGGGGAGATCAGCCCCAGCATTTT. Protein product: CASSSRDRGDQPQHF. This sequence joins TRBV28 and TRBJ1-5; 8 bases fit TRBD1. The CDR3 runs 15 residues. Germline V gene lookup returns CDR1 MDHEN and CDR2 SYDVKM. The V segment lost 4 bases and the J segment 5 bases; nucleotides outside the gene matches: 7.

The genes are TRBV18 and TRBJ1-5; D is uncertain. The CDR3 runs to 14 residues. Trimming stripped 2 bases from V and 5 bases from J, with 10 bases between. Germline assignment: CDR1 KGHSH and CDR2 LQKENI. CDR3 residues: CASSPGFEDQPQHF. CDR3 sequence (DNA): TGTGCCAGCTCACCAGGGTTCGAGGATCAGCCCCAGCATTTT.

The chain joins TRBV6-6 to TRBJ1-1; 7 nucleotides align to TRBD1. The CDR3 has 14 residues. Trimming at V came to 2 bases and at J to 7 bases, leaving 7 bases not matched to a gene. In germline, CDR1 is MNHNY, CDR2 SVGAGI (reference sequence). CDR3 DNA sequence: TGTGCCAGCAGTTACCTAGGGGGCCCCCTTGAAGCTTTCTTT. Protein sequence: CASSYLGGPLEAFF.

The J gene is TRBJ2-1, the V gene TRBV18, with 8 positions matching TRBD1. Germline assignment: CDR1 KGHSH and CDR2 LQKENI. V shed 4 bases, J shed 10 bases, and the junction held 9 bases outside the gene matches. The CDR3 length is 14 residues. The CDR3 loop reads CASSLGQGGEEQFF. In DNA, the CDR3 is TGTGCCAGCTCACTAGGACAGGGTGGTGAAGAGCAGTTCTTC.

The rearrangement joins TRBV4-2 to TRBJ2-7; 7 nucleotides align to TRBD1. Germline lookup yields CDR1 LGHNA and CDR2 YNFKEQ. CDR3 length equals 15 residues. Trimming took 1 base from V and 2 from J; bases not matched to a gene: 5. As DNA, the CDR3 is TGTGCCAGCAGCCAAGTTGAGGGGGCCGCCTACGAGCAGTACTTC. Translating it yields CASSQVEGAAYEQYF.

This chain uses TRBV21-1 with TRBJ1-4. TRBV21-1 is tagged as a pseudogene. The CDR3 extends over 19 amino acids. The CDR3 DNA sequence: TGTGCCAGCAGCAAAGACGACCGGATAGGGGAGGCAACTAATGAAAAACTGTTTTTT. Residues: CASSKDDRIGEATNEKLFF.